A single sample is the source of the 31 T cell receptor beta chains below, sequenced in a study of human T cells and chemical hapten exposure. Time point reported: patch test 3, about 24 weeks after DPC sensitization. Noted treatment: therapeutic diphenylcyclopropenone sensitization with weekly scalp DPC. TCRdb reprocessed the RACE reads via MiXCR and lists one record per CDR3 protein. Here the sample spans tens of thousands of distinct CDR3 sequences, 11% being singletons. The sequences come from whole blood, collected in connection with sensitization to the hapten diphenylcyclopropenone (DPC). The source of these receptors is a woman in her forties or fifties with alopecia areata. Some clones in this sample may be carry-over from other donors' samples.

This chain uses TRBV6-6 with TRBJ2-1; weak D call: TRBD1 (5 bases). V gave up 3 bases and J gave up 5 bases, with 11 bases separating them. The CDR3 has 14 amino acids. Looked up from germline, CDR1 is MNHNY and CDR2 is SVGAGI (reference sequence). CDR3: CASSYQGTHNEQFF. The CDR3 DNA follows: TGTGCCAGCAGTTATCAGGGTACTCACAATGAGCAGTTCTTC.

The sample holds many counts of this clonotype. The gene calls are TRBV12-3 or TRBV12-4 and TRBJ1-2, with a weak D call TRBD1 (5 bases). This CDR3 is 15 amino acids long. Trimming took 2 bases from V and 0 from J, leaving 10 bases between them. The CDR3 region is CASSLQGLANYGYTF. In DNA, the CDR3 is TGTGCCAGCAGTTTACAGGGCCTAGCTAACTATGGCTACACCTTC.

In the case of this clonotype: A much larger clone lies one base from this, so it may be a read error. This chain links TRBV19 with TRBJ2-7; D uncertain. The length of the CDR3 is 12 residues. CDR1 is LNHDA, CDR2 SQIVND, per germline (reference sequence). V lost 5 bases and J lost 2, with 7 bases in between. This CDR3 is CASSPWTYEQYF. The CDR3 nucleotides are TGTGCCAGTAGTCCATGGACCTACGAGCAGTACTTC.

This clonotype occurred a few times. The chain recombines TRBV3-1 with TRBJ1-2; TRBD1 matches at 10 bases. Germline values: CDR1 LGHDT, CDR2 YNNKEL (reference sequence). This CDR3 is 20 amino acids long. V shed 3 bases and J 1 base; nucleotides not matched to a gene: 17. CDR3 in amino acids: CASSQQLYRDRGGSNYGYTF. The CDR3 region has the DNA TGTGCCAGCAGCCAGCAACTATACCGGGACAGGGGTGGAAGTAACTATGGCTACACCTTC.

The sample holds many counts of this clonotype. The CDR3 nucleotides read TGTGCCAGCAGCGCAGGGGCCCATCAGCCCCAGCATTTT. Its translation is CASSAGAHQPQHF. The V gene is TRBV5-8, the J gene TRBJ1-5; D possibly corresponds to TRBD1 (6 bases). The CDR3 is 13 residues long. The V gene lost 4 bases and the J gene lost 5 bases, with 10 bases spanning the gap. Germline-derived CDR1 and CDR2 are SGHTS and YDEGEE.

This clonotype was observed at least ten times. This chain links TRBV7-9 with TRBJ2-1; perhaps D is TRBD1 or TRBD2 (5 bases each). The CDR3 loop spans 15 amino acids. Per germline, CDR1 SEHNR and CDR2 FQNEAQ (reference sequence). Trimming pared 1 base from V and 5 bases from J, leaving 12 bases between. CDR3 DNA: TGTGCCAGCAGCTTAGGCCCGAGGGGCGACAATGAGCAGTTCTTC. Amino acid sequence: CASSLGPRGDNEQFF.

This clonotype turned up a few times. The chain recombines TRBV29-1 with TRBJ2-7; 7 bases are shared with TRBD1. The CDR3 runs 14 residues. Germline V gives CDR1 SQVTM, CDR2 ANQGSEA. V lost 3 bases and J lost 0; bases outside the gene matches: 5. The CDR3 protein is CSVDQRDSSYEQYF. In DNA form, the CDR3 reads TGCAGCGTTGACCAGAGGGACAGCTCCTACGAGCAGTACTTC.

The gene calls are TRBV27 and TRBJ2-6; D gene ambiguous. The CDR3 length is 17 residues. Trimming pared 1 base from V and 0 bases from J, leaving 10 bases between. Germline-derived CDR1 and CDR2 are MNHEY and SMNVEV (reference sequence). The CDR3 here is CASSLFGRSSGANVLTF. The CDR3 DNA reads TGTGCCAGCAGTTTATTTGGACGGAGCTCTGGGGCCAACGTCCTGACTTTC.

The chain is built from TRBV20-1 and TRBJ1-4; TRBD1 matches 9 bases. V was clipped by 5 bases and J by 6 bases; unmatched bases: 10. CDR1 DFQATT and CDR2 SNEGSKA come from the germline V gene (reference sequence). The CDR3 spans 15 residues. The chain's CDR3 is CSASHLGTGYEKLFF. The CDR3 nucleotides read TGCAGTGCTTCACACCTCGGGACAGGGTATGAAAAACTGTTTTTT.

The sample holds many counts of this clonotype. This rearrangement joins TRBV6-2 or TRBV6-3 to TRBJ2-7; 11 nucleotides match TRBD2. The junction had 3 bases not matched to a gene; V was cut back by 4 bases and J by 1 base. The CDR3 is made up of 15 amino acids. Germline V CDR1 and CDR2: MNHEY, SVGEGT. CDR3 DNA: TGTGCCAGCAGTTCCGTAGCGGGGGGGTCCTACGAGCAGTACTTC. It is translated as CASSSVAGGSYEQYF.

The table lists this clonotype with many counts. In DNA, the CDR3 is TGTGCCAGCAGTTTAGGGGATAGCGGGAGAGGAGAGACCCAGTACTTC. Translated, it gives CASSLGDSGRGETQYF. J is TRBJ2-5 and V is TRBV28; 9 positions agree with TRBD2. This CDR3 spans 16 amino acids. The germline gives CDR1 MDHEN, CDR2 SYDVKM. The V segment lost 2 bases and the J segment 4 bases; nucleotides outside the gene matches: 8.

This clonotype was seen many times. CDR3 region: CASSMTSYNEQFF. As DNA, the CDR3 is TGCGCCAGCAGCATGACTAGCTACAATGAGCAGTTCTTC. The chain links TRBV5-1 to TRBJ2-1; D might be TRBD2 (6 bases). The CDR3 has 13 amino acids. Germline CDR1 is SGHRS and CDR2 is YFSETQ. V lost 4 bases to trimming and J lost 3 bases, with 8 bases between them. Full variable domain (missing parts from reference TRBV5-1 and TRBJ2-1): KAGVTQTPRYLIKTRGQQVTLSCSPISGHRSVSWYQQTPGQGLQFLFEYFSETQRNKGNFPGRFSGRQFSNSRSEMNVSTLELGDSALYLCASSMTSYNEQFFGPGTRLTVL.

This clonotype was seen at least ten times. This sequence joins TRBV29-1 and TRBJ2-5; 7 bases are shared with TRBD1. CDR3 size: 13 residues. V lost 6 bases and J lost 5; bases outside the gene matches: 9. CDR1 is SQVTM and CDR2 is ANQGSEA in the germline V gene. The CDR3 sequence: CSVLGGRGETQYF. The CDR3 DNA reads as TGCAGCGTCTTGGGCGGCAGGGGGGAGACCCAGTACTTC.

This clonotype was recorded at least ten times. The chain links TRBV20-1 to TRBJ1-2; D is unclear. Germline CDR1 DFQATT, CDR2 SNEGSKA (reference sequence). This CDR3 contains 15 residues. The germline V and J ends were trimmed by 0 bases and 5 bases, with 16 bases remaining between them. In nucleotides, the CDR3 is TGCAGTGCTAGAGATCCCTACGGCTCCTTTTATGGCTACACCTTC. As protein: CSARDPYGSFYGYTF.

This clonotype was seen repeatedly, ten times or more. The chain is built from TRBV28 and TRBJ1-1; TRBD1 aligns across 8 bases. Germline-derived CDR1 and CDR2 are MDHEN and SYDVKM. V gave up 5 bases and J gave up 11 bases; unmatched junction bases: 10. This CDR3 is built from 13 residues. The DNA for the CDR3 is TGTGCCAGCAGTCCGGGGCTCAGGGGGCCGGCTTTCTTT. This codes for CASSPGLRGPAFF.

The chain has TRBV4-2 and TRBJ2-2; D gene unclear. The germline gives CDR1 LGHNA, CDR2 YNFKEQ. V lost 4 bases, J lost 1 base, and 10 bases lay in between. This CDR3 is 15 amino acids long. The CDR3 reads CASSRVAENTGELFF. The DNA of the CDR3 is TGTGCCAGCAGCCGGGTGGCCGAGAACACCGGGGAGCTGTTTTTT.

The V gene is TRBV7-8, the J gene TRBJ1-2; D remains unclear. Germline values: CDR1 SGHVS, CDR2 FQNEAQ. This CDR3 has 16 amino acids. V dropped 1 base and J dropped 4 bases, with 16 bases sitting between them. The CDR3 protein is CASSLEATQIVYGYTF. The CDR3 region has the DNA TGTGCCAGCAGCTTAGAGGCCACCCAGATAGTCTATGGCTACACCTTC.

This clonotype was observed at least ten times. This chain uses TRBV7-2 with TRBJ1-1; D remains unclear. This CDR3 is 17 amino acids long. The V end was cut by 1 base, the J end by 6 bases, with 21 bases between. Germline-derived CDR1 and CDR2 are SGHTA and FQGNSA. CDR3 bases: TGTGCCAGCAGCTTAGTAGTAAGCAACGGACTTGGGGCTGAAGCTTTCTTT. This encodes CASSLVVSNGLGAEAFF.

This clonotype was detected a few times. The genes are TRBV28 and TRBJ2-7; TRBD2 matches 9 bases. Germline V gives CDR1 MDHEN, CDR2 SYDVKM. There are 14 residues in the CDR3. With V trimmed by 6 bases and J by 7 bases, 10 bases remained unmatched. The CDR3 region is CASRGAGGAWEQYF. The CDR3 DNA is TGTGCCAGCAGGGGAGCGGGAGGTGCCTGGGAGCAGTACTTC.

This clonotype has at least ten counts. The chain recombines TRBV2 with TRBJ1-2; 8 bases match TRBD1. The ends lost 6 bases at V and 5 bases at J; junction bases unmatched: 17. The CDR3 totals 17 residues. Germline V gene sequence: CDR1 SNHLY, CDR2 FYNNEI. The DNA for the CDR3 is TGTGCCAGCAGCCGACTCCAAAGGACAGGGAGGGGTTATGGCTACACCTTC. Translated, it gives CASSRLQRTGRGYGYTF.

This clonotype was observed a few times. The V call is TRBV10-3, the J call TRBJ2-1; 8 nucleotides match TRBD2. Looked up from germline, CDR1 is ENHRY and CDR2 is SYGVKD. This CDR3 region has 14 residues. Trimming cost V 4 bases and J 7 bases; bases outside gene matches: 6. For the CDR3, the DNA is TGTGCCATCAGTGGTGCAGGGACTAGTAATGAGCAGTTCTTC. This sequence encodes CAISGAGTSNEQFF.

This chain connects TRBV2 to TRBJ2-1, with D uncertain. The CDR3 contains 17 residues. Per germline, CDR1 SNHLY and CDR2 FYNNEI. The germline V and J ends were trimmed by 6 bases and 3 bases, with 21 bases remaining between them. The CDR3 spells CASSRRQTPVVYNEQFF. The DNA of the CDR3 is TGTGCCAGCAGCCGAAGGCAGACGCCCGTCGTCTACAATGAGCAGTTCTTC.

The table lists this clonotype with many counts. The chain joins TRBV7-9 to TRBJ2-5, with 11 bases lining up with TRBD2. The CDR3 extends over 15 amino acids. V was clipped by 4 bases and J by 2 bases; unmatched bases: 3. Germline V lookup: CDR1 SEHNR, CDR2 FQNEAQ (reference sequence). The CDR3, as DNA: TGTGCCAGCAGCTGGGGACTAGCGGCTCAAGAGACCCAGTACTTC. Its protein is CASSWGLAAQETQYF.

This clonotype came up many times. The chain carries TRBV28 and TRBJ1-4; 8 bases line up with TRBD1. Per the germline V gene, CDR1 is MDHEN and CDR2 is SYDVKM. The length of the CDR3 is 18 residues. V shed 2 bases, J shed 8 bases, and the junction held 16 bases outside the gene matches. CDR3 bases: TGTGCCAGCAGTTTACCGCTGCGGCAGGGGGCTCCCCGGGAAAAACTGTTTTTT. It translates to CASSLPLRQGAPREKLFF.

This clonotype was detected only a few times. The CDR3 is CSAAIPGTDISIQYF. The CDR3 DNA is TGCAGTGCCGCCATCCCGGGGACAGACATTAGCATTCAGTACTTC. The chain couples TRBV20-1 to TRBJ2-4, with 7 positions matching TRBD1. There are 15 residues in the CDR3. Germline CDR1 DFQATT, CDR2 SNEGSKA (reference sequence). Trimming cost V 6 bases and J 9 bases; bases outside gene matches: 17.

There are a few counts of this clonotype. This sequence joins TRBV7-8 and TRBJ2-3; 8 nucleotides agree with TRBD2. The germline V gene has CDR1 SGHVS and CDR2 FQNEAQ. The ends lost 5 bases at V and 0 bases at J; junction bases unmatched: 7. CDR3 length: 16 amino acids. CDR3 sequence (DNA): TGTGCCAGCAGCCCGTCCGGGACTAGAAGCACAGATACGCAGTATTTT. As protein: CASSPSGTRSTDTQYF. The variable domain in full, completed from reference TRBV7-8 and TRBJ2-3, reads GAGVSQSPRYKVAKRGQDVALRCDPISGHVSLFWYQQALGQGPEFLTYFQNEAQLDKSGLPSDRFFAERPEGSVSTLKIQRTQQEDSAVYLCASSPSGTRSTDTQYFGPGTRLTVL.

In this sample, this clonotype turned up many times. J is TRBJ2-1 and V is TRBV4-2; D is undetermined. The CDR3 spans 14 residues. Germline lookup yields CDR1 LGHNA and CDR2 YNFKEQ. V was clipped by 0 bases and J by 0 bases, with 3 bases between them. The CDR3 spells CASSQDYSYNEQFF. The CDR3 DNA is TGTGCCAGCAGCCAAGATTACTCCTACAATGAGCAGTTCTTC.

There are a few counts of this clonotype. The chain joins TRBV5-1 to TRBJ1-2; a possible D gene is TRBD1 (5 bases). From germline, CDR1 is SGHRS and CDR2 YFSETQ. V was cut by 0 bases and J by 1 base, with 10 bases left in between. The CDR3 is made up of 15 amino acids. DNA for the CDR3: TGCGCCAGCAGCTTGGATGGGGCCGTTAACTATGGCTACACCTTC. Its protein product is CASSLDGAVNYGYTF. The full variable domain, its missing parts supplied by reference TRBV5-1 and TRBJ1-2, is KAGVTQTPRYLIKTRGQQVTLSCSPISGHRSVSWYQQTPGQGLQFLFEYFSETQRNKGNFPGRFSGRQFSNSRSEMNVSTLELGDSALYLCASSLDGAVNYGYTFGSGTRLTVV.

There are many counts of this clonotype. The chain combines TRBV6-2 or TRBV6-3 with TRBJ1-5; D remains unclear. Germline CDR1 reads MNHEY; CDR2 reads SVGEGT. The CDR3 extends over 14 amino acids. The ends were cut back, 6 bases at V and 3 bases at J, with 12 bases in the middle. The CDR3 region is CASSSHRVNQPQHF. CDR3 DNA: TGTGCCAGCAGCTCCCACAGAGTCAATCAGCCCCAGCATTTT.

This clonotype has at least ten counts. This sequence joins TRBV12-3 or TRBV12-4 and TRBJ2-1; 9 bases line up with TRBD2. V trimming: 0 bases; J trimming: 6 bases; junction bases outside the gene matches: 3. The CDR3 runs 15 residues. CDR3 region: CASSLAAGGPNEQFF. In DNA form, the CDR3 reads TGTGCCAGCAGTTTAGCAGCGGGGGGCCCCAATGAGCAGTTCTTC.

This clonotype was observed at least ten times. This rearrangement joins TRBV9 to TRBJ1-2, with 7 bases that match TRBD1. CDR3 size: 15 residues. V was clipped by 3 bases and J by 0 bases; unmatched bases: 5. Germline CDR1 reads SGDLS; CDR2 reads YYNGEE. The CDR3: CASSARGTANYGYTF. In DNA form, the CDR3 reads TGTGCCAGCAGCGCGCGCGGGACAGCTAACTATGGCTACACCTTC.